This entry lists 27 T cell receptor beta chains sequenced from one sample in a study of OX40 agonist ivuxolimab in advanced cancers. Using immunoSEQ multiplex PCR, the repertoire was profiled, and TCRdb retains in-frame clones only, with some absent. The sample includes 40,000 to 60,000 clones, 75% to 80% of them seen just once. The sample was CD4+ or CD8+ T cells sorted from blood, taken in a trial of the OX40 agonist ivuxolimab. The receptors originated from an adult with an advanced solid tumor such as melanoma, head and neck, liver or kidney cancer.

The chain joins TRBV19 to TRBJ1-4, with D perhaps TRBD1 (6 bases). The length of the CDR3 is 15 residues. Germline V CDR1 and CDR2: LNHDA, SQIVND (reference sequence). V was clipped by 1 base and J by 3 bases, with 9 bases between them. The CDR3 loop reads CASSIAGVANEKLFF. The CDR3 region has the DNA TGTGCCAGTAGTATAGCAGGGGTGGCTAATGAAAAACTGTTTTTT.

This clone was observed a single time. The CDR3 sequence is CASSYVRGSNSPLHF. DNA of the CDR3: TGTGCCAGCAGTTACGTTAGGGGCTCAAATTCACCCCTCCACTTT. This chain joins TRBV6-5 and TRBJ1-6, with D possibly matching TRBD1 (5 bases). V gave up 2 bases and J gave up 7 bases, with 12 bases separating them. The germline V gene encodes CDR1 MNHEY and CDR2 SVGAGI. The CDR3 covers 15 residues.

The gene calls are TRBV19 and TRBJ1-4; D is uncertain. V was shortened by 5 bases and J by 8 bases, with 6 bases between the two germline ends. Germline CDR1 is LNHDA and CDR2 is SQIVND (reference sequence). The CDR3 has 11 amino acids. This CDR3 is CASSPREKLFF. CDR3 in DNA: TGTGCCAGTAGTCCCAGGGAAAAACTGTTTTTT.

In DNA, the CDR3 is TGTGCCAGCAGCCGAACAGGGGGTCGGTCACCCCTCCACTTT. This encodes CASSRTGGRSPLHF. The chain is built from TRBV11-3 and TRBJ1-6; TRBD1 agrees at 8 bases. Germline V gene sequence: CDR1 SGHNT, CDR2 YENEEA. CDR3 length equals 14 residues. V lost 5 bases and J lost 10; bases outside the gene matches: 7.

This rearrangement joins TRBV4-3 to TRBJ1-1; D remains unclear. There are 14 residues in the CDR3. Germline CDR1 is LGHNA and CDR2 is YSLEER. V was shortened by 4 bases and J by 1 base, with 10 bases between the two germline ends. As DNA, the CDR3 is TGCGCCAGCAGCCCTACGGCCGGGAACACTGAAGCTTTCTTT. Its protein is CASSPTAGNTEAFF.

CDR3 protein: CASASDGTGELFF. Written as DNA, the CDR3 is TGTGCCAGTGCTAGCGATGGCACCGGGGAGCTGTTTTTT. The V call is TRBV2, the J call TRBJ2-2; D perhaps matches TRBD2 (6 bases). CDR1 and CDR2 (germline): SNHLY, FYNNEI. The CDR3 sequence is 13 residues long. The V gene lost 9 bases and the J gene lost 4 bases, with 12 bases spanning the gap.

This clone appeared once. The rearrangement links TRBV6-5 to TRBJ1-3, with D possibly matching TRBD1 (5 bases). The CDR3 totals 15 residues. Trimming left V 5 bases short and J 2 bases short, with 13 bases between. Germline CDR1 reads MNHEY; CDR2 reads SVGAGI. The CDR3 region is CASSRGGATGNTIYF. CDR3 nucleotide sequence: TGTGCCAGCAGTCGCGGTGGGGCAACTGGAAACACCATATATTTT.

The J gene is TRBJ1-3, the V gene TRBV18, with a tentative D call TRBD1 (5 bases). The CDR3 totals 15 residues. V lost 3 bases, J lost 1 base, and 10 bases lay in between. Germline V CDR1 and CDR2: KGHSH, LQKENI. CDR3 loop: CASSPRGLSGNTIYF. DNA for the CDR3: TGTGCCAGCTCACCTCGGGGCTTATCTGGAAACACCATATATTTT.

V is TRBV6-1 and J is TRBJ1-5; no definite D call. CDR1 MNHNS and CDR2 SASEGT come from the germline V gene. Deletions cut 6 bases from V and 0 bases from J, with 12 bases between. The CDR3 totals 15 residues. The CDR3 nucleotides read TGTGCCAGCAGACTGTTTGACCGTAGCAATCAGCCCCAGCATTTT. This encodes CASRLFDRSNQPQHF.

The chain couples TRBV5-1 to TRBJ2-1, with TRBD2 matching 10 bases. This CDR3 comprises 15 residues. V was pared by 0 bases and J by 10 bases, with 7 bases of the junction left unmatched. Germline loops: CDR1 SGHRS, CDR2 YFSETQ. The DNA for the CDR3 is TGCGCCAGCAGCTTGGAGAGCGGGAGGGCCGGAGAGCAGTTCTTC. It is translated as CASSLESGRAGEQFF.

The CDR3 sequence: CASSVGLANEQFF. For the CDR3, the DNA is TGTGCCAGCAGCGTAGGACTAGCGAATGAGCAGTTCTTC. This sequence joins TRBV9 and TRBJ2-1; 8 nucleotides agree with TRBD2. After removal of 0 bases from V and 7 bases from J, the junction contained 0 bases not matched to a gene. The CDR3 sequence is 13 residues long. Germline V CDR1 and CDR2: SGDLS, YYNGEE.

This clone was seen more than once but under ten times. CDR3 loop: CSVEAREGGNTIYF. The CDR3 DNA reads TGCAGCGTTGAAGCGAGGGAAGGTGGAAACACCATATATTTT. The chain recombines TRBV29-1 with TRBJ1-3; the D is unclear. The CDR3 covers 14 residues. V was trimmed by 1 base and J by 3 bases, leaving 10 bases between them. CDR1 and CDR2 from the germline V gene are SQVTM and ANQGSEA.

This clone showed up just once. The chain is built from TRBV11-2 and TRBJ1-5; no definite D call. There are 16 residues in the CDR3. Germline CDR1 and CDR2: SGHAT and FQNNGV. The ends were cut back, 0 bases at V and 0 bases at J, with 9 bases in the middle. CDR3 nucleotide sequence: TGTGCCAGCAGCTTAGATTTCGCCAGTAGCAATCAGCCCCAGCATTTT. It specifies CASSLDFASSNQPQHF.

This clone was seen only a few times. The J gene is TRBJ2-5, the V gene TRBV29-1; 9 nucleotides match TRBD2. The V and J ends lost 7 bases and 4 bases, in that order; junction bases with no gene match: 7. CDR3 size: 13 residues. CDR1 is SQVTM and CDR2 is ANQGSEA in the germline V gene. CDR3 in DNA: TGCAGCGCTACGACTAGCGGTGGAGAGACCCAGTACTTC. Residues: CSATTSGGETQYF.

This clone turned up a few times. The V call is TRBV7-9, the J call TRBJ2-7, with D tentatively TRBD1 (7 bases). V was cut by 5 bases and J by 2 bases, with 22 bases left in between. The CDR3 has 17 residues. Per the germline V gene, CDR1 is SEHNR and CDR2 is FQNEAQ (reference sequence). CDR3 in DNA: TGTGCCAGCAGCACTAGGGACAGCCTGAGGGGGGCCTACGAGCAGTACTTC. Residues: CASSTRDSLRGAYEQYF.

In its sample, this clone was seen a few times. The chain uses TRBV27 and TRBJ2-3, with D perhaps given as TRBD1 or TRBD2 (5 bases each). Germline CDR1 MNHEY, CDR2 SMNVEV (reference sequence). V lost 2 bases to trimming and J lost 0 bases, with 9 bases between them. The CDR3 runs 15 residues. The CDR3 region is CASSLGGESTDTQYF. For the CDR3, the DNA is TGTGCCAGCAGTTTAGGGGGAGAGAGCACAGATACGCAGTATTTT.

This sequence joins TRBV2 and TRBJ1-2; possible D gene TRBD1, 5 bases. The V gene lost 2 bases and the J gene lost 8 bases, with 12 bases spanning the gap. The CDR3 spans 13 residues. Germline V lookup: CDR1 SNHLY, CDR2 FYNNEI. The CDR3 reads CASSEKGLGGYTF. In DNA form, the CDR3 reads TGTGCCAGCAGTGAAAAGGGGTTGGGGGGCTACACCTTC.

The V gene is TRBV5-1, the J gene TRBJ2-4; 8 nucleotides match TRBD1. The V segment lost 4 bases and the J segment 4 bases; nucleotides outside the gene matches: 4. The CDR3 has 14 residues. From germline, CDR1 is SGHRS and CDR2 YFSETQ. DNA of the CDR3: TGCGCCAGCAGCACCGGGACAGGAAAAAACATTCAGTACTTC. Protein sequence: CASSTGTGKNIQYF.

The chain uses TRBV11-2 and TRBJ2-1; 11 bases line up with TRBD1. Germline CDR1 and CDR2: SGHAT and FQNNGV. The trim removed 8 bases at V and 9 bases at J, leaving 6 bases unmatched. The CDR3 is made up of 13 amino acids. CDR3 region: CASSRDRGGEQFF. CDR3 DNA sequence: TGTGCCAGCTCCCGGGACAGGGGGGGTGAGCAGTTCTTC.

The CDR3 loop is CASSPPQGASGNTIYF. Written as DNA, the CDR3 is TGTGCCAGCTCACCCCCGCAGGGGGCATCGGGAAACACCATATATTTT. The chain recombines TRBV18 with TRBJ1-3; 8 bases are shared with TRBD1. The CDR3 runs 16 residues. The V segment lost 3 bases and the J segment 4 bases; nucleotides outside the gene matches: 8. The germline CDR1 and CDR2 sequences are KGHSH and LQKENI.

CDR3: CAWSESGQPELHF. The CDR3 region has the DNA TGTGCCTGGAGTGAGAGCGGACAGCCTGAGCTCCACTTT. V gene TRBV30 combines with J gene TRBJ1-6, with a possible D match to TRBD1 (6 bases). Germline loops: CDR1 GTSNPN, CDR2 SVGIG (reference sequence). V shed 1 base and J shed 16 bases, with 17 bases lying between them. This CDR3 is 13 amino acids long.

V and J are TRBV5-4 and TRBJ1-2; D is possibly TRBD1 (6 bases). The CDR3 consists of 13 residues. V dropped 3 bases and J dropped 1 base, with 7 bases sitting between them. Germline CDR1 and CDR2: SGHNT and YYREEE (reference sequence). As DNA, the CDR3 is TGTGCCAGCAGCTCGGACAGTAACTATGGCTACACCTTC. This sequence encodes CASSSDSNYGYTF.

This chain joins TRBV18 and TRBJ1-1, with a weak D call TRBD1 (5 bases). V dropped 2 bases and J dropped 2 bases, with 9 bases sitting between them. Per the germline V gene, CDR1 is KGHSH and CDR2 is LQKENI. The CDR3 is made up of 14 amino acids. This chain's CDR3 is CASSPDSRNTEAFF. The CDR3 coding sequence is TGTGCCAGCTCACCAGACAGTCGTAACACTGAAGCTTTCTTT.

This chain uses TRBV5-5 with TRBJ2-3, with D hard to call. The CDR3 covers 14 residues. Looked up from germline, CDR1 is SGHKS and CDR2 is YYEKEE (reference sequence). V was pared by 2 bases and J by 1 base, with 8 bases between. CDR3 nucleotides: TGTGCCAGCAGCTTAACGGGTCGCACAGATACGCAGTATTTT. This sequence encodes CASSLTGRTDTQYF. Filled out from reference TRBV5-5 and TRBJ2-3, the complete variable domain reads DAGVTQSPTHLIKTRGQQVTLRCSPISGHKSVSWYQQVLGQGPQFIFQYYEKEERGRGNFPDRFSARQFPNYSSELNVNALLLGDSALYLCASSLTGRTDTQYFGPGTRLTVL.

V gene TRBV18 combines with J gene TRBJ1-4, with D possibly TRBD1 on 5 matching bases. Per the germline V gene, CDR1 is KGHSH and CDR2 is LQKENI. The CDR3 contains 15 residues. V was trimmed by 2 bases and J by 5 bases, leaving 12 bases between them. The chain's CDR3 is CASSPRGLSNEKLFF. The CDR3 nucleotides read TGTGCCAGCTCACCAAGGGGACTTTCGAATGAAAAACTGTTTTTT.

This chain joins TRBV6-5 and TRBJ1-2; D gene unclear. The CDR3 consists of 13 residues. V was trimmed by 5 bases and J by 3 bases, leaving 10 bases between them. The germline CDR1 and CDR2 sequences are MNHEY and SVGAGI. CDR3: CASSPMSYYGYTF. DNA for the CDR3: TGTGCCAGCAGTCCTATGTCCTACTATGGCTACACCTTC.

This chain joins TRBV4-1 and TRBJ2-2; 8 nucleotides agree with TRBD1. CDR3 size: 16 residues. Germline-derived CDR1 and CDR2 are MGHRA and YSYEKL. The trim removed 1 base at V and 6 bases at J, leaving 7 bases unmatched. The CDR3 DNA reads TGCGCCAGCAGCCAAGGTGACAGGGGAGGCTCCGGGGAGCTGTTTTTT. This sequence encodes CASSQGDRGGSGELFF.